The 18 T cell receptor beta chains in this list originate from one sample, sequenced in a study of control samples from healthy donors and cancer patients. Using immunoSEQ multiplex PCR, the repertoire was profiled, and TCRdb retains in-frame clones only, with some absent. The sample lists approximately 150,000 clones, 91% occurring once. The sample was blood. These receptors all stem from a man under 40 in good health.

The chain links TRBV6-5 to TRBJ2-1, with 10 bases fitting TRBD2. Trimming cost V 5 bases and J 8 bases; bases outside gene matches: 9. The CDR3 consists of 15 residues. CDR1 is MNHEY and CDR2 is SVGAGI in the germline V gene. In DNA, the CDR3 is TGTGCCAGCAGTCCGCAGCGGGGGGGTACAGATGAGCAGTTCTTC. Protein: CASSPQRGGTDEQFF.

Here the CDR3 DNA reads TGTGCCAGCAGCAAAGACCGGACAGGGGAGAGAGAGACCCAGTACTTC. Translation: CASSKDRTGERETQYF. The chain combines TRBV21-1 with TRBJ2-5; TRBD1 is the table's D call, not checked against the DNA. TRBV21-1 is a documented pseudogene. The CDR3 totals 16 residues.

The chain recombines TRBV19 with TRBJ1-1; unclear D gene. Trimming left V 6 bases short and J 6 bases short, with 14 bases between. The CDR3 runs 13 residues. In germline, CDR1 is LNHDA, CDR2 SQIVND (reference sequence). The CDR3 nucleotides are TGTGCCAGTAGATCGGAGGGTTTCGCTGAAGCTTTCTTT. Translated, it gives CASRSEGFAEAFF.

The J gene is TRBJ2-1, the V gene TRBV12-5; no definite D call. Trimming cost V 6 bases and J 0 bases, with 12 bases left between them. The CDR3 is 15 amino acids. CDR1 and CDR2 from the germline V gene are LGHNT and FRNRAP. The CDR3 nucleotides read TGTGCTAGTGGCCCAGACTGGAGCTCCTACAATGAGCAGTTCTTC. It yields the protein CASGPDWSSYNEQFF.

J is TRBJ1-1 and V is TRBV7-2; D gene uncertain. The length of the CDR3 is 14 residues. Germline CDR1 and CDR2: SGHTA and FQGNSA. V gave up 5 bases and J gave up 7 bases, with 17 bases separating them. CDR3 DNA: TGTGCCAGCAGCCCCGGGCCCGGTGAAAATGAAGCTTTCTTT. Protein: CASSPGPGENEAFF. Full variable domain (rest looked up from reference TRBV7-2 and TRBJ1-1): GAGVSQSPSNKVTEKGKDVELRCDPISGHTALYWYRQSLGQGLEFLIYFQGNSAPDKSGLPSDRFSAERTGGSVSTLTIQRTQQEDSAVYLCASSPGPGENEAFFGQGTRLTVV.

The chain is built from TRBV10-2 and TRBJ1-1, with 8 bases lining up with TRBD1. Germline values: CDR1 WSHSY, CDR2 SAAADI. V shed 2 bases, J shed 6 bases, and the junction held 11 bases outside the gene matches. The CDR3 consists of 16 residues. The CDR3 is CASSETRTGTVAEAFF. The CDR3 coding sequence is TGCGCCAGCAGTGAGACTAGGACAGGGACAGTCGCTGAAGCTTTCTTT.

This chain connects TRBV27 to TRBJ1-2; D call uncertain. The V gene lost 0 bases and the J gene lost 8 bases, with 13 bases spanning the gap. This CDR3 is built from 14 residues. CDR1 MNHEY and CDR2 SMNVEV come from the germline V gene (reference sequence). CDR3 amino acids: CASSLSGSPTGYTF. The CDR3 DNA reads TGTGCCAGCAGTTTATCAGGCAGCCCCACGGGCTACACCTTC.

This clone has only one observation. The chain uses TRBV5-1 and TRBJ2-2; D is ambiguous. Trimming pared 0 bases from V and 2 bases from J, leaving 5 bases between. The CDR3 has 14 amino acids. Per germline, CDR1 SGHRS and CDR2 YFSETQ. Here the CDR3 DNA reads TGCGCCAGCAGCTTGGGGGGAAACACCGGGGAGCTGTTTTTT. It encodes CASSLGGNTGELFF.

Written as DNA, the CDR3 is TGTGCCAGCAGCGTAGCAGGGGATAGCAATCAGCCCCAGCATTTT. Amino acids: CASSVAGDSNQPQHF. This chain links TRBV9 with TRBJ1-5; D might be TRBD1 (6 bases). V lost 0 bases and J lost 0, with 7 bases in between. In germline, CDR1 is SGDLS, CDR2 YYNGEE. The CDR3 is 15 amino acids.

The chain employs TRBV30 and TRBJ1-4, with 7 bases identical to TRBD1. Germline CDR1 GTSNPN, CDR2 SVGIG (reference sequence). The CDR3 extends over 16 amino acids. The ends lost 2 bases at V and 3 bases at J; junction bases unmatched: 9. This CDR3 is CAWSRNPGTANEKLFF. The DNA for the CDR3 is TGTGCCTGGAGTCGAAACCCCGGGACAGCTAATGAAAAACTGTTTTTT.

The chain combines TRBV5-4 with TRBJ2-7, with a tentative D call TRBD2 (5 bases). The CDR3 covers 14 residues. Deletions cut 0 bases from V and 6 bases from J, with 13 bases between. Germline CDR1 SGHNT, CDR2 YYREEE (reference sequence). CDR3 sequence: CASSLEFGVGEQYF. CDR3 DNA: TGTGCCAGCAGCTTGGAATTCGGGGTGGGCGAGCAGTACTTC.

The chain combines TRBV10-1 with TRBJ2-3, with D hard to call. Trimming shortened V by 3 bases and J by 0 bases, and 10 bases separated the two germline ends. The V gene's germline CDR1 is WNHNN and CDR2 SYGVQD (reference sequence). The CDR3 is 15 residues long. DNA for the CDR3: TGCGCCAGCAGTGATCGGTCAGAGAGCACAGATACGCAGTATTTT. Protein product: CASSDRSESTDTQYF.

The chain employs TRBV19 and TRBJ2-7, with 10 bases identical to TRBD1. Looked up from germline, CDR1 is LNHDA and CDR2 is SQIVND (reference sequence). The length of the CDR3 is 15 residues. J was trimmed by 0 bases and V by 6 bases; bases with no gene match: 5. The CDR3 nucleotides read TGTGCCAGTAGCTTGGGACAGGGGACCTCCTACGAGCAGTACTTC. This sequence encodes CASSLGQGTSYEQYF.

V usage is TRBV27 and J usage is TRBJ2-7; 7 bases line up with TRBD1. CDR1 MNHEY and CDR2 SMNVEV come from the germline V gene (reference sequence). V shed 6 bases, J shed 0 bases, and the junction held 8 bases outside the gene matches. The length of the CDR3 is 15 residues. In DNA form, the CDR3 reads TGTGCCAGCAGCGAAGGGGGCATCAGCTCCTACGAGCAGTACTTC. Protein product: CASSEGGISSYEQYF.

This clone was seen just once. The rearrangement joins TRBV19 to TRBJ1-1; D not resolved. V lost 0 bases and J lost 1, with 6 bases in between. The CDR3 length is 14 residues. Germline V CDR1 and CDR2: LNHDA, SQIVND (reference sequence). The CDR3 DNA sequence: TGTGCCAGTAGTATAGACGCGGGGAACACTGAAGCTTTCTTT. This gives the protein CASSIDAGNTEAFF. The variable domain in full, completed from reference TRBV19 and TRBJ1-1, reads DGGITQSPKYLFRKEGQNVTLSCEQNLNHDAMYWYRQDPGQGLRLIYYSQIVNDFQKGDIAEGYSVSREKKESFPLTVTSAQKNPTAFYLCASSIDAGNTEAFFGQGTRLTVV.

This rearrangement joins TRBV12-3 or TRBV12-4 to TRBJ1-1; D is uncertain. Between the trimmed V and J ends, which lost 6 bases and 2 bases, there was a span of 10 bases. The CDR3 is 13 residues long. In nucleotides, the CDR3 is TGTGCCAGCAGACCCCCGGATAACACTGAAGCTTTCTTT. Protein product: CASRPPDNTEAFF.

The rearrangement joins TRBV11-3 to TRBJ2-4; 8 bases fit TRBD1. Germline loops: CDR1 SGHNT, CDR2 YENEEA. V lost 0 bases to trimming and J lost 1 base; unmatched junction nucleotides: 11. The CDR3 sequence is 19 residues long. In DNA, the CDR3 is TGTGCCAGCAGCTTAGATGCGCGGACAGGGATGGGGGCCAAAAACATTCAGTACTTC. It specifies CASSLDARTGMGAKNIQYF. The complete variable domain, with remaining parts taken from reference TRBV11-3 and TRBJ2-4, reads EAGVVQSPRYKIIEKKQPVAFWCNPISGHNTLYWYLQNLGQGPELLIRYENEEAVDDSQLPKDRFSAERLKGVDSTLKIQPAELGDSAVYLCASSLDARTGMGAKNIQYFGAGTRLSVL.

This rearrangement joins TRBV30 to TRBJ1-2; TRBD1 matches 7 bases. The ends lost 1 base at V and 4 bases at J; junction bases unmatched: 6. The CDR3 loop spans 14 amino acids. From germline, CDR1 is GTSNPN and CDR2 SVGIG (reference sequence). CDR3 sequence (DNA): TGTGCCTGGAGTGACCCGGGACAGTTCTATGGCTACACCTTC. Its protein product is CAWSDPGQFYGYTF.